This entry describes one T cell receptor beta chain. The source of the sample is a study of blood T cell repertoires in COVID-19. Study information: Collection of acute and convalescent COVID-19 samples took place in the United States, Italy and Spain. PBMCs, B-cell-depleted T cells, or T cells were the source of the cDNA or gDNA that made up the material.

In the authors' workflow: By means of reference gene primer amplification, nucleated cell counts were estimated. Only in-frame clones appear in the TCRdb table, and some are missing; sequencing was by immunoSEQ multiplex PCR. The D gene and trimming were derived from the DNA, and the V and J assignments and clone size from that table. Of about 110,000 clones listed, over 70% are singletons. Unmatched junction bases numbered 14, after V lost 5 bases and J lost 6 bases. The CDR3 spans 17 residues. Germline assignment: CDR1 SGHTA and CDR2 FQGNSA. This sequence was found in a human donor in a cohort sampled during active or convalescent COVID-19. V and J are TRBV7-2 and TRBJ2-1; 9 bases line up with TRBD2. The sample comprised peripheral blood. CDR3 protein: CASSPLAGRQLGNEQFF. The CDR3 DNA is TGTGCCAGCAGCCCCCTAGCGGGAAGACAACTAGGCAATGAGCAGTTCTTC.